This TCR beta chain originates from a study of cytomegalovirus exposure and HLA in healthy donors. Findings and limits, study-wide: TCR beta V segments were, for the most part, productive about 87% or about 30% of the time in an earlier analysis. A later analysis appeared to link common viral pathogens to several of the most significant clusters. A later analysis linked a missense variant in DCLRE1C to the trimming of TCR beta V and J genes.

This CDR3 spans 15 amino acids. Per the germline V gene, CDR1 is MNHNY and CDR2 is SVGAGI (reference sequence). The ends lost 6 bases at V and 5 bases at J; junction bases unmatched: 7. To note about this clone: Its antigen is unidentified.

The study ran its PCR with 60 Vbeta and 13 Jbeta primers. Libraries were prepared by immunoSEQ multiplex PCR; TCRdb keeps only in-frame clonotypes and omits some of them. Here the sample spans approximately 56,000 clones, roughly 72% being singletons. The TCR was taken from a woman between 45 and 60 years old in good health and CMV-seropositive. This sequence joins TRBV6-6 and TRBJ2-3, with 11 nucleotides matching TRBD1. Source material: PBMCs. The CDR3 sequence: CASSLGTGGLDTQYF. The CDR3 nucleotides read TGTGCCAGCAGCTTAGGGACAGGGGGATTAGATACGCAGTATTTT.